This record covers a single TCR beta chain. This specimen belongs to a study of blood T cell repertoires in COVID-19. Study-level information: Sample material is recorded as cDNA or gDNA derived from T cells, B-cell-depleted T cells, or PBMCs.

The protocol was immunoSEQ multiplex PCR, while the TCRdb copy is restricted to in-frame clones and leaves out a portion. The repertoire consists of about 130,000 clones, with about 86% occurring once and the leading ten covering 9.2%. The CDR3 spans 15 residues. Germline lookup yields CDR1 LNHDA and CDR2 SQIVND (reference sequence). J gave up 5 bases and V 5 bases, and 11 bases lay outside the gene matches. Those enrolled, adults aged roughly 18 to 89 years, came from about two dozen US areas. Donors in Cohort 3 counted as recovered after two negative PCRs, clearance, or symptom resolution. Sequencing was performed on PBMCs or T cells enriched from blood (not recorded which). The TCR sequence derives from a man aged 50-60 years who had recovered from COVID-19. The V and J genes are TRBV19 and TRBJ1-2; TRBD1 matches 7 bases. CDR3: CASSARQGLGYGYTF. CDR3 sequence (DNA): TGTGCCAGTAGTGCCCGACAGGGACTCGGGTATGGCTACACCTTC.